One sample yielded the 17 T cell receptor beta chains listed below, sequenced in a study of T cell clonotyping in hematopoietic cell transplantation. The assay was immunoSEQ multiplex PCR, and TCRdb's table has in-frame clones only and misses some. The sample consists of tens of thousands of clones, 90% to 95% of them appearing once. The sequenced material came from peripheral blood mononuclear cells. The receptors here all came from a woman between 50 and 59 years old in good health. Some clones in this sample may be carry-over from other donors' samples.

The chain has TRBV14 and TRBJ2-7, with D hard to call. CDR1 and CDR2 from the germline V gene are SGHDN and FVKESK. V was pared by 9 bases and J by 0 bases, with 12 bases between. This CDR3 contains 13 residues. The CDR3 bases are TGTGCCAGTTCCGTGACGATCTCCTACGAGCAGTACTTC. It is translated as CASSVTISYEQYF.

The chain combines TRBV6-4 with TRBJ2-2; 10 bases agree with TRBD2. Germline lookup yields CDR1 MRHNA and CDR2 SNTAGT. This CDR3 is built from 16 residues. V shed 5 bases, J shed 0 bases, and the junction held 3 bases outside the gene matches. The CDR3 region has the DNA TGTGCCAGCAGTCTCGGACTAGCGGCGAACACCGGGGAGCTGTTTTTT. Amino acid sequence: CASSLGLAANTGELFF.

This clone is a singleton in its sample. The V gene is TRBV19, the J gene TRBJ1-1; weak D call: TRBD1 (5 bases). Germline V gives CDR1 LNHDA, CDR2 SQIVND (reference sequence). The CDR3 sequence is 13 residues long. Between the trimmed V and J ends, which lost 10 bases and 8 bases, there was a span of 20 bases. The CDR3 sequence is CATRRARVEEAFF. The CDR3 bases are TGTGCCACCCGCCGGGCCAGGGTAGAAGAAGCTTTCTTT.

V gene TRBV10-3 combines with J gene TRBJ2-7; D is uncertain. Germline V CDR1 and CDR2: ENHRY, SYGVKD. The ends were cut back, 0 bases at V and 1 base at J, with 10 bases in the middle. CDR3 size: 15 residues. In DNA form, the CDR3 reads TGTGCCATCAGTGAGTCATTAGGGCCTTCCTACGAGCAGTACTTC. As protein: CAISESLGPSYEQYF.

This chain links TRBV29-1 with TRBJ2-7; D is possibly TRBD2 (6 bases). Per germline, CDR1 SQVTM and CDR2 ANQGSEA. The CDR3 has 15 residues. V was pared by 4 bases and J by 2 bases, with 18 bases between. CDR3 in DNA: TGCAGCGTTGGCAACCCCGGGACTCTGCCCTACGAGCAGTACTTC. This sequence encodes CSVGNPGTLPYEQYF.

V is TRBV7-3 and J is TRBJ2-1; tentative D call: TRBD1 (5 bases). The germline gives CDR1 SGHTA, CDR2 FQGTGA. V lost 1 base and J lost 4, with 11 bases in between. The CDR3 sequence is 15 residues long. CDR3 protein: CASSLMGQGYNEQFF. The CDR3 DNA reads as TGTGCCAGCAGCTTAATGGGGCAGGGTTACAATGAGCAGTTCTTC.

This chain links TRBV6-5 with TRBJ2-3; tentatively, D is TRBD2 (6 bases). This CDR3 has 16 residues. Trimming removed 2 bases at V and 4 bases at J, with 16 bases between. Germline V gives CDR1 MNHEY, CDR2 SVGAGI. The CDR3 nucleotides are TGTGCCAGCAGTTACAAGATGGACGGAGGGCCAGATACGCAGTATTTT. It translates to CASSYKMDGGPDTQYF.

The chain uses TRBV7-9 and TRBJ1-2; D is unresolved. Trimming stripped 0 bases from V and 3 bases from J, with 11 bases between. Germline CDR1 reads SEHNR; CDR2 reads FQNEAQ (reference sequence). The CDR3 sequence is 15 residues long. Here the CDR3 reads CASSLALGLDYGYTF. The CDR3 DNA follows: TGTGCCAGCAGCTTAGCGTTGGGTTTGGACTATGGCTACACCTTC.

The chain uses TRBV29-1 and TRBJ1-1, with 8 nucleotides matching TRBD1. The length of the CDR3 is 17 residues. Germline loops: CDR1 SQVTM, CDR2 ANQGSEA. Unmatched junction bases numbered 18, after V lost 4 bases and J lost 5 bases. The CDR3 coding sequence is TGCAGCGTTGCAGCCCCCGTGGGACAGGTCTCCCTTACTGAAGCTTTCTTT. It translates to CSVAAPVGQVSLTEAFF.

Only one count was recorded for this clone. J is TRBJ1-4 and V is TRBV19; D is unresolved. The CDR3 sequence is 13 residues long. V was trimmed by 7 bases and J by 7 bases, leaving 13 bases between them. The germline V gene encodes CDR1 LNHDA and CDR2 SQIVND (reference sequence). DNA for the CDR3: TGTGCCAGTAATACCGACCGGGGTGAAAAACTGTTTTTT. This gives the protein CASNTDRGEKLFF.

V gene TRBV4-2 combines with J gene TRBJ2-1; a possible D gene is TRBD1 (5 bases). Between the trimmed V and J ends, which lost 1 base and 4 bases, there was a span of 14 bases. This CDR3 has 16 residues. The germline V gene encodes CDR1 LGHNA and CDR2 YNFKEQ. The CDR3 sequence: CASSQGEGVRYNEQFF. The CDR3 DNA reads TGTGCCAGCAGCCAAGGAGAAGGGGTGAGGTACAATGAGCAGTTCTTC.

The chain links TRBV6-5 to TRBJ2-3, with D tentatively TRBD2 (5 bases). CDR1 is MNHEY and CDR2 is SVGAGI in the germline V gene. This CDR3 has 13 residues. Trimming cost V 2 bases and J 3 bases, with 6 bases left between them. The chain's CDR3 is CASSYGRTDTQYF. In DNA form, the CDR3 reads TGTGCCAGCAGTTACGGGAGAACAGATACGCAGTATTTT.

The DNA of the CDR3 is TGTGCCAGCAGCTTGGGGGGGGCGGCCAAAAACATTCAGTACTTC. As protein: CASSLGGAAKNIQYF. This sequence joins TRBV5-5 and TRBJ2-4; D may correspond to TRBD1 or TRBD2 (6 bases each). The CDR3 contains 15 residues. Germline V lookup: CDR1 SGHKS, CDR2 YYEKEE (reference sequence). V was pared by 0 bases and J by 1 base, with 8 bases between.

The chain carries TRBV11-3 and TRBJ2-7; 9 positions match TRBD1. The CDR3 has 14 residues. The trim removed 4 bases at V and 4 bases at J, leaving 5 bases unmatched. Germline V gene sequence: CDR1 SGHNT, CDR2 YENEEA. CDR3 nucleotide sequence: TGTGCCAGCAGCTACACCGGGACAGGGTACGAGCAGTACTTC. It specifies CASSYTGTGYEQYF.

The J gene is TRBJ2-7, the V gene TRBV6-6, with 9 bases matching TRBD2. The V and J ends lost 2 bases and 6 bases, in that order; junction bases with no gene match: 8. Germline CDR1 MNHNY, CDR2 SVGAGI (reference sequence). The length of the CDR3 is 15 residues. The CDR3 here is CASSYVPTSGIEQYF. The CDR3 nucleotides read TGTGCCAGCAGTTACGTCCCGACTAGCGGAATCGAGCAGTACTTC.

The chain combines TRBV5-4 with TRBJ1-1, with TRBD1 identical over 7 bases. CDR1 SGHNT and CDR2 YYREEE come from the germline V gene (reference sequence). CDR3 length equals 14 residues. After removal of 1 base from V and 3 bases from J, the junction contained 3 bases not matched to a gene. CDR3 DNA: TGTGCCAGCAGCTTGACAGGGGTATACACTGAAGCTTTCTTT. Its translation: CASSLTGVYTEAFF.

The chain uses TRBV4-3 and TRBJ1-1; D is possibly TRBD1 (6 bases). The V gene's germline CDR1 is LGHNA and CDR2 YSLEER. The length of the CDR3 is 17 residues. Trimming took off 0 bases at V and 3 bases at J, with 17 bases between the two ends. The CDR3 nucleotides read TGCGCCAGCAGCCAAGATGGAGGAGGGGCAGGGGACACTGAAGCTTTCTTT. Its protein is CASSQDGGGAGDTEAFF.